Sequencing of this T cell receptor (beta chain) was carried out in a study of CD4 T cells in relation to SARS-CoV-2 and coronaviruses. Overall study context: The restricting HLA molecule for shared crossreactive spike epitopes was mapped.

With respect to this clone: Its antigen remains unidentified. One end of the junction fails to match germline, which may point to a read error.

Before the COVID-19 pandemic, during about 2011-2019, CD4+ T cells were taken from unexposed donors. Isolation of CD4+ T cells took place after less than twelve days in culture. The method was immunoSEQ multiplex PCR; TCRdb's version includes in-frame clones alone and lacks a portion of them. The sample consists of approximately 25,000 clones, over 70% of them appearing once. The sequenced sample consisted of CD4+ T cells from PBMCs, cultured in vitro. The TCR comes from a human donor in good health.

CDR3 coding DNA: TGTGCCAGTAGGATAGACAGGGGGCGAGATACCGGGGAGCTGTTTTTT. It translates to CASRIDRGRDTGELFF. The V gene is TRBV19, the J gene TRBJ2-2; 10 bases are a match to TRBD1. Per the germline V gene, CDR1 is LNHDA and CDR2 is SQIVND (reference sequence). CDR3 length: 16 residues. The whole variable domain, remainder taken from reference TRBV19 and TRBJ2-2, is DGGITQSPKYLFRKEGQNVTLSCEQNLNHDAMYWYRQDPGQGLRLIYYSQIVNDFQKGDIAEGYSVSREKKESFPLTVTSAQKNPTAFYLCASRIDRGRDTGELFFGEGSRLTVL.